This T cell receptor beta chain was recovered during a study of shared clonotypes between healthy human individuals. Profiling relied on immunoSEQ multiplex PCR, and the TCRdb table lists in-frame clones only, not all of them. The sample lists some 1,100,000 clones, 70% to 80% seen once, with approximately 0.5% in the top ten. Germline V CDR1 and CDR2: SGDLS, YYNGEE. This CDR3 region has 15 residues. V gave up 3 bases and J gave up 2 bases, with 14 bases separating them. The sequence derives from a man aged 18 to 35 in good health. Some clones in this sample may be carry-over from other donors' samples. The J gene is TRBJ1-2, the V gene TRBV9; D gene ambiguous. Material: memory CD4+ T cells from PBMCs. The subset here: CD45RA-negative fraction. CDR3 in DNA: TGTGCCAGCAGCGGACTAGGCCGGAGGAACTATGGCTACACCTTC. It codes for CASSGLGRRNYGYTF.